These 22 T cell receptor beta chains came from one sample sequenced in a study of T cell responses to AZD1222 COVID-19 vaccine. Assay: immunoSEQ multiplex PCR; the TCRdb copy retains only in-frame clones and omits some. The data show roughly 150,000 clones, with roughly 90% seen just once and 1.5% to 2% held by the top ten. Sample: peripheral blood, taken 28 days after the second AZD1222 dose. These receptors came from an adult who received the AZD1222 COVID-19 vaccine.

The gene calls are TRBV24-1 and TRBJ2-3; 7 bases map to TRBD2. The germline CDR1 and CDR2 sequences are KGHDR and SFDVKD. The CDR3 length is 16 residues. Germline trimming cut 4 bases from V and 4 bases from J; bases unmatched to any gene: 10. The CDR3 is CATSDRTRTGPDTQYF. Here the CDR3 DNA reads TGTGCCACCAGTGACAGGACTAGAACGGGCCCAGATACGCAGTATTTT.

This clone came up once. The gene calls are TRBV15 and TRBJ1-2, with 9 bases lining up with TRBD1. The V gene end was trimmed by 1 base and the J gene end by 4 bases; junction bases not matched to a gene: 7. The germline V gene has CDR1 LNHNV and CDR2 YYDKDF (reference sequence). The CDR3 is 16 residues long. CDR3 sequence reads: CATSRARPGQGYGYTF. CDR3 sequence (DNA): TGTGCCACCAGCAGAGCTCGTCCGGGACAGGGCTATGGCTACACCTTC.

The V call is TRBV7-2, the J call TRBJ1-6, with 9 bases identical to TRBD1. Germline V lookup: CDR1 SGHTA, CDR2 FQGNSA. Trimming cost V 2 bases and J 7 bases; bases outside gene matches: 6. The CDR3 spans 16 residues. The CDR3 spells CASSLFGTGNNSPLHF. The CDR3 nucleotides read TGTGCCAGCAGCTTATTCGGGACAGGGAACAATTCACCCCTCCACTTT.

The chain is built from TRBV14 and TRBJ2-5, with D maybe TRBD1 (7 bases). Germline V lookup: CDR1 SGHDN, CDR2 FVKESK. V dropped 5 bases and J dropped 10 bases, with 23 bases sitting between them. This CDR3 comprises 15 residues. The CDR3 region has the DNA TGTGCCAGCAGCGGAGGGGGCGTTCTCCTAGGTGACCAGTACTTC. Amino acid sequence: CASSGGGVLLGDQYF.

This clone was counted once. The chain carries TRBV2 and TRBJ1-6; D possibly corresponds to TRBD1 (6 bases). Germline values: CDR1 SNHLY, CDR2 FYNNEI. CDR3 length: 18 amino acids. V lost 3 bases and J 0 bases, leaving 15 bases between the germline ends. In nucleotides, the CDR3 is TGTGCCAGCAGTGATGCGGAACAGGGAGGCTCCTATAATTCACCCCTCCACTTT. It translates to CASSDAEQGGSYNSPLHF.

J is TRBJ2-7 and V is TRBV6-5; D is unresolved. CDR3 length equals 13 residues. V lost 2 bases and J lost 3, with 8 bases in between. Germline CDR1 reads MNHEY; CDR2 reads SVGAGI. The CDR3 DNA sequence: TGTGCCAGCAGTTACCCGGACGGCTACGAGCAGTACTTC. This gives the protein CASSYPDGYEQYF.

The CDR3 reads CASSLFGGREQYF. Written as DNA, the CDR3 is TGTGCCAGCAGCTTATTTGGGGGTCGGGAGCAGTACTTC. The chain links TRBV7-2 to TRBJ2-7; perhaps D is TRBD1 or TRBD2 (5 bases each). This CDR3 is built from 13 residues. Germline CDR1 is SGHTA and CDR2 is FQGNSA. The V end lost 2 bases, the J end lost 7 bases, and 12 bases lay between the germline ends.

This chain links TRBV30 with TRBJ1-5, with D tentatively TRBD1 (6 bases). This CDR3 spans 13 amino acids. Germline V lookup: CDR1 GTSNPN, CDR2 SVGIG (reference sequence). V shed 4 bases and J shed 4 bases, with 11 bases lying between them. As DNA, the CDR3 is TGTGCCTGGAACCGGGACACTAATCAGCCCCAGCATTTT. It encodes CAWNRDTNQPQHF.

CDR3 nucleotide sequence: TGTGCCAGCAGCCGCATCCTAGGGGAGGCCTACAATGAGCAGTTCTTC. This codes for CASSRILGEAYNEQFF. This rearrangement joins TRBV11-2 to TRBJ2-1; TRBD2 might be the D (6 bases). The V end lost 5 bases, the J end lost 2 bases, and 16 bases lay between the germline ends. The CDR3 spans 16 residues. Germline V CDR1 and CDR2: SGHAT, FQNNGV.

The chain uses TRBV6-2 or TRBV6-3 and TRBJ2-1, with TRBD2 as a possible D gene (6 bases). Germline CDR1 is MNHEY and CDR2 is SVGEGT. The V gene lost 2 bases and the J gene lost 9 bases, with 20 bases spanning the gap. The CDR3 has 16 amino acids. CDR3 DNA sequence: TGTGCCAGCAGTTACCGGAGGGACTTATTAACGGGTGAGCAGTTCTTC. Translation gives CASSYRRDLLTGEQFF.

This rearrangement joins TRBV5-1 to TRBJ2-5; 9 positions match TRBD1. CDR1 is SGHRS, CDR2 YFSETQ, per germline. V was clipped by 1 base and J by 4 bases; unmatched bases: 2. This CDR3 region has 14 residues. The CDR3 coding sequence is TGCGCCAGCAGCTTGACAGGGGGCGTAGAGACCCAGTACTTC. It encodes CASSLTGGVETQYF.

With regard to this clone: Other DNA sequences in the same sample also yield this CDR3. The chain employs TRBV5-1 and TRBJ2-2; tentatively, D is TRBD1 (6 bases). V shed 5 bases and J shed 1 base, with 12 bases lying between them. CDR1 is SGHRS and CDR2 is YFSETQ in the germline V gene. The CDR3 is 15 amino acids. CDR3 bases: TGCGCCAGCAGAGTGGCGACAGGGAACACCGGGGAGCTGTTTTTT. The encoded protein is CASRVATGNTGELFF.

This clone was detected a few times. The chain couples TRBV7-9 to TRBJ2-1; TRBD1 matches 10 bases. Trimming removed 2 bases from V and 4 bases from J; junction bases left unmatched: 8. The CDR3 consists of 17 residues. Germline V lookup: CDR1 SEHNR, CDR2 FQNEAQ (reference sequence). The CDR3 loop reads CASSLLPGQGPYNEQFF. CDR3 DNA: TGTGCCAGCAGCTTATTACCGGGACAGGGGCCTTACAATGAGCAGTTCTTC.

The chain is built from TRBV10-3 and TRBJ2-2, with 12 bases identical to TRBD2. V shed 3 bases, J shed 5 bases, and the junction held 4 bases outside the gene matches. This CDR3 comprises 16 residues. Germline CDR1 ENHRY, CDR2 SYGVKD. The CDR3 DNA reads as TGTGCCATCAGTGATTCTAGCGGGAGGGTAACCGGGGAGCTGTTTTTT. Its protein product is CAISDSSGRVTGELFF.

The rearrangement uses TRBV10-2 and TRBJ2-7; the D is unclear. This CDR3 region has 13 residues. Germline CDR1 is WSHSY and CDR2 is SAAADI. Trimming pared 6 bases from V and 0 bases from J, leaving 9 bases between. CDR3 sequence: CASRGISSYEQYV. The CDR3 DNA is TGCGCCAGCAGAGGGATCAGCTCCTACGAGCAGTACGTC.

V and J are TRBV24-1 and TRBJ2-3; 7 bases are shared with TRBD2. The CDR3 is 15 amino acids. Germline V gives CDR1 KGHDR, CDR2 SFDVKD. Losses at the gene ends were 3 bases for V and 3 bases for J; bases not matched to a gene: 5. CDR3 region: CATSDGSGETDTQYF. The CDR3 nucleotides read TGTGCCACCAGTGATGGAAGCGGGGAAACAGATACGCAGTATTTT.

The gene calls are TRBV28 and TRBJ2-3; perhaps D is TRBD1 or TRBD2 (5 bases each). Germline lookup yields CDR1 MDHEN and CDR2 SYDVKM. This CDR3 contains 15 residues. Trimming shortened V by 6 bases and J by 2 bases, and 15 bases separated the two germline ends. CDR3 in DNA: TGTGCCAGCAGCAAGAGGGCAGGGTCCACAGATACGCAGTATTTT. It encodes CASSKRAGSTDTQYF. The full variable domain, rest sourced from reference TRBV28 and TRBJ2-3, is DVKVTQSSRYLVKRTGEKVFLECVQDMDHENMFWYRQDPGLGLRLIYFSYDVKMKEKGDIPEGYSVSREKKERFSLILESASTNQTSMYLCASSKRAGSTDTQYFGPGTRLTVL.

The chain joins TRBV6-1 to TRBJ2-3, with 9 bases matching TRBD2. Germline CDR1 MNHNS, CDR2 SASEGT. The V and J ends lost 2 bases and 1 base, in that order; junction bases with no gene match: 4. CDR3 length equals 16 residues. The CDR3, as DNA: TGTGCCAGCAGTGAATCGAGCGGGGGGCGCACAGATACGCAGTATTTT. This sequence encodes CASSESSGGRTDTQYF.

The rearrangement links TRBV2 to TRBJ2-5, with 12 bases matching TRBD2. J lost 4 bases, V lost 3 bases, and 3 bases had no gene match. CDR3 length: 15 amino acids. The germline V gene encodes CDR1 SNHLY and CDR2 FYNNEI. The CDR3 spells CASSDLAGGRETQYF. Written as DNA, the CDR3 is TGTGCCAGCAGTGACCTAGCGGGGGGGCGAGAGACCCAGTACTTC.

V is TRBV7-2 and J is TRBJ1-1; D possibly corresponds to TRBD1 (5 bases). Germline loops: CDR1 SGHTA, CDR2 FQGNSA. The germline V and J ends were trimmed by 1 base and 3 bases, with 9 bases remaining between them. This CDR3 contains 14 residues. CDR3 DNA sequence: TGTGCCAGCAGCTTAGGAGGGGAGCACACTGAAGCTTTCTTT. Translating it yields CASSLGGEHTEAFF.

V usage is TRBV2 and J usage is TRBJ1-2, with 11 bases matching TRBD1. Per the germline V gene, CDR1 is SNHLY and CDR2 is FYNNEI. The J segment lost 4 bases and the V segment lost 3 bases, leaving 4 bases of the junction unmatched. The CDR3 has 15 amino acids. The CDR3 protein is CASSEGQGGFYGYTF. CDR3 bases: TGTGCCAGCAGTGAGGGACAGGGGGGTTTCTATGGCTACACCTTC.

The gene calls are TRBV5-1 and TRBJ1-1; D uncertain. This CDR3 spans 13 amino acids. The V end lost 1 base, the J end lost 11 bases, and 15 bases lay between the germline ends. Per the germline V gene, CDR1 is SGHRS and CDR2 is YFSETQ. The CDR3 spells CASSLISGSEAFF. The CDR3 bases are TGCGCCAGCAGCTTGATCTCGGGGAGTGAGGCTTTCTTT.